This T cell receptor beta chain was retrieved from a study of T cells in Graves' hyperthyroidism and ophthalmopathy. Patients were excluded for uncontrolled infection, other autoimmune disease, pregnancy or lactation. The CDR3 regions of TCR beta were amplified from RNA transcripts. HTBI primers were the set used in a first-round RT-PCR of the TCR CDR3. TCRdb called the multiplex PCR reads again in MiXCR, with one record for every CDR3 protein. This table holds over 650,000 distinct CDR3 sequences, about 45% found once. This CDR3 has 11 residues. Germline loops: CDR1 SQVTM, CDR2 ANQGSEA. V was shortened by 3 bases and J by 4 bases, with 6 bases between the two germline ends.

Specimen: peripheral blood or thyroid tissue (not recorded which). The chain uses TRBV29-1 and TRBJ1-2; no firm D call. The sequence was collected from an adult man with Graves' disease, either hyperthyroidism or ophthalmopathy (not recorded which). The CDR3 coding sequence is TGCAGCGTTGACGGCCGCTATGGCTACACCTTC. It is translated as CSVDGRYGYTF.